This record concerns one TCR beta chain sequence. V dropped 4 bases and J dropped 4; count of bases not matched to a gene: 5. The CDR3 has 15 residues. Per germline, CDR1 SGHTA and CDR2 FQGNSA. This sample stems from a study of sequential checkpoint blockade in melanoma. Study information: Patients were randomized 1:1 to nivolumab-then-ipilimumab or ipilimumab-then-nivolumab first-line. Maintenance nivolumab came after either treatment sequence.

Assay used: immunoSEQ multiplex PCR; TCRdb lists only in-frame clones, some missing. The data contain more than 9,500 clones, 60% to 75% of them singletons. Treatment indicated: randomized to nivolumab then ipilimumab (arm A) or the reverse (arm B). None of the patients previously received DNA-damaging chemotherapy. Sorted cells were live CD3+CD8+, lacking CD19 and CD56, from PBMCs. The clonotype originates from a human donor with melanoma. Sample: CD8+ T cells sorted from blood (inferred from file names), taken from a patient given nivolumab and ipilimumab in sequence. The chain carries TRBV7-2 and TRBJ2-5, with TRBD2 matching over 11 bases. The CDR3 loop reads CASSSLAGDGETQYF. In DNA form, the CDR3 reads TGTGCCAGCAGCTCACTAGCGGGAGATGGAGAGACCCAGTACTTC.